These T cell receptor beta chains were read from a single sample in a study of Ad26.COV2.S vaccination and SARS-CoV-2 variants. Libraries were prepared by immunoSEQ multiplex PCR; TCRdb keeps only in-frame clonotypes and omits some of them. The sample consists of 300,000 to 350,000 clones, approximately 80% of them appearing once. Sequencing used peripheral blood, obtained in a trial of Ad26.COV2.S vaccine versus placebo. These receptor sequences come from a person between 18 and 59 years old who received the Ad26.COV2.S COVID-19 vaccine or a placebo. Each CDR3 is given with its conserved first and last residue. Fields, in order: D gene, clone size, V gene, J gene, CDR3 DNA, CDR3 protein. The D gene is left open where the match is weak. Where a row states a size, it is once, few, many or the class of an expanded clone; other rows omit it.

TRBD1	-	TRBV28	TRBJ1-2	TGTGCCAGCAGCGGACAGGGTCATGGCTACACCTTC	CASSGQGHGYTF
-	-	TRBV10-1	TRBJ1-1	TGCGCCAGCAGTGGGGGGGGAGAAACTTTCTTT	CASSGGGETFF
-	-	TRBV28	TRBJ2-7	TGTGCCAGCGAGCCGTCGATTAGACCCGAGCAGTACTTC	CASEPSIRPEQYF
TRBD1	-	TRBV23-1	TRBJ1-5	TGCGCCAGCAGTCAATCGGCCCAGGGGGCTGGGTGTCAGCCCCAGCATTTT	CASSQSAQGAGCQPQHF
-	-	TRBV28	TRBJ1-4	TGTGCCAGCAGTTCCCGCCAAATAAGTGAAAAACTGTTTTTT	CASSSRQISEKLFF
TRBD2	-	TRBV5-4	TRBJ2-1	TGTGCCAGCAGCTTGGACCTAGCGGGGGGGCTGGATGAGCAGTTCTTC	CASSLDLAGGLDEQFF
TRBD1	-	TRBV6-2/TRBV6-3	TRBJ2-3	TGTGCCAGCAGTTGGGACAGGGAAACCACAGATACGCAGTATTTT	CASSWDRETTDTQYF
TRBD2	-	TRBV11-3	TRBJ2-5	TGTGCCAGCAGTCCCGGGACTAGCTCTGACGAGACCCAGTACTTC	CASSPGTSSDETQYF
-	-	TRBV28	TRBJ1-6	TGTGCCAGCAGTTACAGGGAATTAAATTCACCCCTCCACTTT	CASSYRELNSPLHF
-	-	TRBV7-2	TRBJ2-1	TGTGCCAGCAGCTTAGTATCGGGGACCTACAATGAGCAGTTCTTC	CASSLVSGTYNEQFF
TRBD2	-	TRBV7-2	TRBJ2-7	TGTGCCAGCAGCCTGGGACTAGCGGGAACCTACGAGCAGTACTTC	CASSLGLAGTYEQYF
-	-	TRBV25-1	TRBJ1-3	TGTGCCAGCCGCTCTGGAAACACCATATATTTT	CASRSGNTIYF
-	-	TRBV15	TRBJ2-7	TGTGCCACCAGCAGAGCCTACCTCCATGATAGCTCCTACGAGCAGTACTTC	CATSRAYLHDSSYEQYF
TRBD2	-	TRBV5-1	TRBJ2-1	TGCGCCAGCAGCTTGGCCAATATTCGGGGGGGCAACAATGAGCAGTTCTTC	CASSLANIRGGNNEQFF
-	once	TRBV7-9	TRBJ1-1	TGTGCCAGCAGCGGCGACTGGGCGGGCACTGAAGCTTTCTTT	CASSGDWAGTEAFF
-	few	TRBV11-2	TRBJ1-2	TGTGCCAGCAGCTCCGCCAAAGGGGGTAGGGGTTATGGCTACACCTTC	CASSSAKGGRGYGYTF
TRBD1	-	TRBV5-1	TRBJ1-2	TGCGCCAGCAGCCCTGACAGGGACTATGGCTACACCTTC	CASSPDRDYGYTF
-	-	TRBV12-3/TRBV12-4	TRBJ1-1	TGTGCCAGCAGTTGGCGGCGAGTCGCTGAAGCTTTCTTT	CASSWRRVAEAFF
-	-	TRBV5-1	TRBJ1-1	TGCGCCAGCAGCCTTATCCGCAGAGACACTGAAGCTTTCTTT	CASSLIRRDTEAFF
-	-	TRBV3-1/TRBV3-2	TRBJ2-5	TGTGCCAGCAGCGGTAACCGGAAGACCCAGTACTTC	CASSGNRKTQYF
-	-	TRBV5-1	TRBJ2-3	TGCGCCAGCAGCCGCCTGGGGGCCCCTAGCACAGATACGCAGTATTTT	CASSRLGAPSTDTQYF
-	few	TRBV5-1	TRBJ1-5	TGCGCCAGCAGACCCGAGGGGCGGGGGCGCGGGGGCAATCAGCCCCAGCATTTT	CASRPEGRGRGGNQPQHF
-	-	TRBV9	TRBJ2-5	TGTGCCAGCAGCCCCCGGGAGAGGTTAGAGACCCAGTACTTC	CASSPRERLETQYF
TRBD1	once	TRBV29-1	TRBJ1-1	TGCAGCGTTGATATGGGACAGGGCACCGGAGCTTTCTTT	CSVDMGQGTGAFF
-	-	TRBV19	TRBJ1-2	TGTGCCAGTAGTCAACCCGGACAGATCAACATCTATGGCTACACCTTC	CASSQPGQINIYGYTF
-	-	TRBV27	TRBJ2-1	TGTGCCAGCAGTTTAATTGGGTTAGAGCAGTTCTTC	CASSLIGLEQFF
TRBD2	-	TRBV7-6	TRBJ2-1	TGTGCCAGCAGCTTAAGCGGGGGGGCAAGCGAGCAGTTCTTC	CASSLSGGASEQFF
-	-	TRBV30	TRBJ2-6	TGTGCCTGGTTCTTCACGGCAGGGCCCTTGACTCGTCACGCTGGGGCCAACGTCCTGACTTTC	CAWFFTAGPLTRHAGANVLTF
-	-	TRBV25-1	TRBJ1-4	TGTGCCAGCAGTCGGCAGGGGCGGGGAACTAATGAAAAACTGTTTTTT	CASSRQGRGTNEKLFF
-	-	TRBV7-9	TRBJ2-7	TGTGCCAGCAGTGGCCCATACGGATCCTACGAGCAGTACTTC	CASSGPYGSYEQYF
-	-	TRBV27	TRBJ2-7	TGTGCCAGCAGTTTATCGGGGACCTTGGGGGAGCAGTACTTC	CASSLSGTLGEQYF
-	once	TRBV5-1	TRBJ2-7	TGCGCCAGCAGCTTGGTGGCTCCTACTACCTACGAGCAGTACTTC	CASSLVAPTTYEQYF
TRBD1	-	TRBV5-8	TRBJ1-1	TGTGCCAGCAGCTTTCAGACAGGGGGCAATGAAGCTTTCTTT	CASSFQTGGNEAFF